Presented here are 9 T cell receptor beta chains from one specimen sequenced in a study of cytomegalovirus exposure and HLA in healthy donors. The PCR was carried out with 60 Vbeta primers and 13 Jbeta primers. Produced via immunoSEQ multiplex PCR; TCRdb's table is partial and in-frame only. Of about 150,000 clones listed, about 88% were seen once; the top ten hold over 1.5%. Sequenced: PBMCs. All receptors come from a woman aged 18-29 years in good health and CMV-seronegative.

This chain connects TRBV10-3 to TRBJ1-2; D is unresolved. This CDR3 is 14 amino acids long. The V and J ends lost 4 bases and 2 bases respectively, with 11 bases between them. Germline CDR1 is ENHRY and CDR2 is SYGVKD. CDR3 nucleotides: TGTGCCATCAGTGTAACAGTATTAAACTATGGCTACACCTTC. Translating it yields CAISVTVLNYGYTF.

The chain is built from TRBV7-6 and TRBJ2-5, with D unclear. Trimming stripped 1 base from V and 6 bases from J, with 12 bases between. The CDR3 length is 14 residues. The V gene's germline CDR1 is SGHVS and CDR2 FNYEAQ. CDR3 in DNA: TGTGCCAGCAGCTTAGATTCCGGTATGAAGACCCAGTACTTC. Its protein product is CASSLDSGMKTQYF.

J is TRBJ1-2 and V is TRBV9; 11 nucleotides agree with TRBD1. Germline assignment: CDR1 SGDLS and CDR2 YYNGEE. The CDR3 sequence is 15 residues long. V shed 0 bases, J shed 6 bases, and the junction held 4 bases outside the gene matches. Here the CDR3 reads CASSVGGTGGNGYTF. In nucleotides, the CDR3 is TGTGCCAGCAGCGTAGGGGGGACAGGGGGAAATGGCTACACCTTC.

This sequence joins TRBV4-2 and TRBJ1-6; D call uncertain. From germline, CDR1 is LGHNA and CDR2 YNFKEQ. Trimming stripped 2 bases from V and 12 bases from J, with 11 bases between. The CDR3 runs 13 residues. In DNA, the CDR3 is TGTGCCAGCAGCCAACCCTTCGGGGAACCCCTCCACTTT. This translates into CASSQPFGEPLHF.

This clone was found once. The chain is built from TRBV7-9 and TRBJ2-3, with D perhaps TRBD2 (6 bases). The ends were cut back, 7 bases at V and 11 bases at J, with 10 bases in the middle. This CDR3 is 10 amino acids long. Germline V lookup: CDR1 SEHNR, CDR2 FQNEAQ (reference sequence). CDR3: CASTAGRQYF. Written as DNA, the CDR3 is TGTGCCAGCACGGCGGGAAGGCAGTATTTT.

In this sample, this clone turned up a few times. The chain has TRBV27 and TRBJ1-1; D remains ambiguous. Germline CDR1 MNHEY, CDR2 SMNVEV (reference sequence). The CDR3 extends over 14 amino acids. V dropped 2 bases and J dropped 4 bases, with 11 bases sitting between them. CDR3 sequence: CASSLRQGGTEAFF. CDR3 sequence (DNA): TGTGCCAGCAGTTTAAGGCAAGGAGGCACTGAAGCTTTCTTT.

The chain uses TRBV7-8 and TRBJ2-7, with 10 bases matching TRBD2. The CDR3 sequence is 14 residues long. Germline V gives CDR1 SGHVS, CDR2 FQNEAQ. With 2 bases clipped from V and 4 bases from J, the junction kept 2 bases outside the gene matches. This CDR3 reads CASSLSSGSYEQYF. In DNA form, the CDR3 reads TGTGCCAGCAGCTTATCTAGCGGGAGTTACGAGCAGTACTTC.

J is TRBJ2-1 and V is TRBV28; TRBD2 aligns across 12 bases. J gave up 10 bases and V 3 bases, and 7 bases lay outside the gene matches. The CDR3 runs to 15 residues. Germline loops: CDR1 MDHEN, CDR2 SYDVKM. The CDR3 bases are TGTGCCAGCAGTTTTGCGGCTAGCGGGAGGGCCGAGCAGTTCTTC. Its translation is CASSFAASGRAEQFF.

V and J are TRBV7-8 and TRBJ2-7; a possible D gene is TRBD1 (6 bases). This CDR3 is 15 amino acids long. V was shortened by 5 bases and J by 2 bases, with 16 bases between the two germline ends. Per germline, CDR1 SGHVS and CDR2 FQNEAQ. CDR3 sequence (DNA): TGTGCCAGCAGCCCGTCCTCCGGGACAACCTACGAGCAGTACTTC. Residues: CASSPSSGTTYEQYF.